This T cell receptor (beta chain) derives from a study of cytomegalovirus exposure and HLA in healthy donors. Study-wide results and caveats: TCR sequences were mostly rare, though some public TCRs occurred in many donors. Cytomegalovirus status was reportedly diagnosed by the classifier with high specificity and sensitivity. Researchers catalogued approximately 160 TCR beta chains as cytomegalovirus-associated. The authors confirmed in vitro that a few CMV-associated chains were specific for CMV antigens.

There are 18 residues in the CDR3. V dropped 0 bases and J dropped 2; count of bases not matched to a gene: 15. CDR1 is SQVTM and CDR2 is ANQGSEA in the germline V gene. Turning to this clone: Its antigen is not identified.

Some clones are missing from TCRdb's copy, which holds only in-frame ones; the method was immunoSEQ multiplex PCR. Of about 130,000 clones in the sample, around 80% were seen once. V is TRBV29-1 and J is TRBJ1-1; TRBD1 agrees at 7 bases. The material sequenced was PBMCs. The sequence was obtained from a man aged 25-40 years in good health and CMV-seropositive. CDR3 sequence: CSVEDRMVRGRDNTEAFF. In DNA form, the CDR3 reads TGCAGCGTTGAAGATCGGATGGTGAGGGGGCGCGACAACACTGAAGCTTTCTTT.